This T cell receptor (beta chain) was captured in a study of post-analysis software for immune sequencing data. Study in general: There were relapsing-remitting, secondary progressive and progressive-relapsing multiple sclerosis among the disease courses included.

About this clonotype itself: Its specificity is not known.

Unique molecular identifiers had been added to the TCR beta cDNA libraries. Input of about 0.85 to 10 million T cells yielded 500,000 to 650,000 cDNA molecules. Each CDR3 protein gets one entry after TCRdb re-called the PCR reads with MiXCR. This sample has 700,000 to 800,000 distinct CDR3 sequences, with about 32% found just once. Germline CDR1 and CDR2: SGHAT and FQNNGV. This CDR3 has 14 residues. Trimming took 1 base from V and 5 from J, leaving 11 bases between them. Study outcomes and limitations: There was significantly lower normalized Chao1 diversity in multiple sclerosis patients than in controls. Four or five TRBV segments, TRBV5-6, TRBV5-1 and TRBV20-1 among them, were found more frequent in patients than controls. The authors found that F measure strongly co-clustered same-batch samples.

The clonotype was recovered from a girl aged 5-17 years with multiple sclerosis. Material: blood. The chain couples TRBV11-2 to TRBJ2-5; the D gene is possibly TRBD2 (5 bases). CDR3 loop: CASSLASSSETQYF. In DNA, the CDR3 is TGTGCCAGCAGCTTAGCCTCTAGCTCGGAGACCCAGTACTTC. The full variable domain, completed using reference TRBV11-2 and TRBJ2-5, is EAGVAQSPRYKIIEKRQSVAFWCNPISGHATLYWYQQILGQGPKLLIQFQNNGVVDDSQLPKDRFSAERLKGVDSTLKIQPAKLEDSAVYLCASSLASSSETQYFGPGTRLLVL.